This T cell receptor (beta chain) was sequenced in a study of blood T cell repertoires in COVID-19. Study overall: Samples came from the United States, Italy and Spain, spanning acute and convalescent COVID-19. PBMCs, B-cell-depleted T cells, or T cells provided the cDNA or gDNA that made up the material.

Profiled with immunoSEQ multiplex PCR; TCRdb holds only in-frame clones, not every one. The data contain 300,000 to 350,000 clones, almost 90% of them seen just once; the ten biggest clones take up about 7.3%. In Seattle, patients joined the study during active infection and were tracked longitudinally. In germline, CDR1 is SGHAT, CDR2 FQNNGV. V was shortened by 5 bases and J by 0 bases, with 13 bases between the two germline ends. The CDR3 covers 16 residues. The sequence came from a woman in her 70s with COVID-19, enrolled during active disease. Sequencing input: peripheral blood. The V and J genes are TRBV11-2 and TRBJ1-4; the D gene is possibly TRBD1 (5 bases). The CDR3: CASSLNRFATNEKLFF. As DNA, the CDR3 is TGTGCCAGCAGCCTCAACAGGTTTGCAACTAATGAAAAACTGTTTTTT.